Below are 7 T cell receptor beta chains sequenced from a single sample in a study of OX40 agonist ivuxolimab in advanced cancers. Only in-frame clones appear in the TCRdb table, and some are missing; sequencing was by immunoSEQ multiplex PCR. The repertoire holds some 78,000 clones, roughly nine tenths seen once, with 2.5% to 3% in the top ten. The sequencing here drew on CD4+ or CD8+ T cells sorted from blood, taken in a trial of the OX40 agonist ivuxolimab. The receptors shown here come from an adult with an advanced solid tumor such as melanoma, head and neck, liver or kidney cancer.

The rearrangement links TRBV7-9 to TRBJ2-4, with TRBD1 matching 7 bases. CDR3 length: 14 amino acids. Trimming cost V 5 bases and J 1 base; bases outside gene matches: 2. CDR1 SEHNR and CDR2 FQNEAQ come from the germline V gene (reference sequence). The CDR3 reads CASSVQGAKNIQYF. Here the CDR3 DNA reads TGTGCCAGCAGCGTACAGGGGGCCAAAAACATTCAGTACTTC. Full variable domain (remainder filled in from reference TRBV7-9 and TRBJ2-4): DTGVSQNPRHKITKRGQNVTFRCDPISEHNRLYWYRQTLGQGPEFLTYFQNEAQLEKSRLLSDRFSAERPKGSFSTLEIQRTEQGDSAMYLCASSVQGAKNIQYFGAGTRLSVL.

The rearrangement links TRBV5-1 to TRBJ2-7; D gene uncertain. This CDR3 region has 11 residues. Germline loops: CDR1 SGHRS, CDR2 YFSETQ. V shed 0 bases and J shed 6 bases, with 4 bases lying between them. CDR3 bases: TGCGCCAGCAGCTTGGCTTTCGAGCAGTACTTC. This gives the protein CASSLAFEQYF. Together with reference TRBV5-1 and TRBJ2-7, the CDR3 gives the full variable domain: KAGVTQTPRYLIKTRGQQVTLSCSPISGHRSVSWYQQTPGQGLQFLFEYFSETQRNKGNFPGRFSGRQFSNSRSEMNVSTLELGDSALYLCASSLAFEQYFGPGTRLTVT.

CDR3 residues: CASSYSWGTQETQYF. The CDR3, as DNA: TGTGCCAGCAGTTACTCCTGGGGAACCCAAGAGACCCAGTACTTC. This sequence joins TRBV6-5 and TRBJ2-5, with D uncertain. Trimming took off 0 bases at V and 1 base at J, with 9 bases between the two ends. This CDR3 is built from 15 residues. Germline CDR1 MNHEY, CDR2 SVGAGI.

The J gene is TRBJ1-3, the V gene TRBV19, with D possibly TRBD1 on 6 matching bases. Germline CDR1 LNHDA, CDR2 SQIVND (reference sequence). This CDR3 spans 13 amino acids. V dropped 9 bases and J dropped 7 bases, with 16 bases sitting between them. This CDR3 reads CASGTGPANTIYF. In DNA form, the CDR3 reads TGTGCCAGCGGAACAGGGCCGGCGAACACCATATATTTT. Full variable domain (missing parts from reference TRBV19 and TRBJ1-3): DGGITQSPKYLFRKEGQNVTLSCEQNLNHDAMYWYRQDPGQGLRLIYYSQIVNDFQKGDIAEGYSVSREKKESFPLTVTSAQKNPTAFYLCASGTGPANTIYFGEGSWLTVV.

This sequence joins TRBV5-1 and TRBJ2-5; the D is unclear. Per the germline V gene, CDR1 is SGHRS and CDR2 is YFSETQ. The CDR3 contains 13 residues. V shed 0 bases and J shed 3 bases, with 6 bases lying between them. The CDR3 loop reads CASSLGQEETQYF. The CDR3 DNA sequence: TGCGCCAGCAGCTTGGGGCAGGAAGAGACCCAGTACTTC.

The chain links TRBV27 to TRBJ2-2; D possibly uses TRBD1 or TRBD2 (5 bases each). The CDR3 is 16 amino acids. Trimming took 8 bases from V and 6 from J, leaving 22 bases between them. Germline loops: CDR1 MNHEY, CDR2 SMNVEV (reference sequence). CDR3 region: CASYPSGWGSSGELFF. CDR3 DNA sequence: TGTGCCAGCTACCCCTCGGGATGGGGGTCGTCCGGGGAGCTGTTTTTT.

The chain carries TRBV5-5 and TRBJ2-7; unclear D gene. Germline CDR1 and CDR2: SGHKS and YYEKEE (reference sequence). V dropped 0 bases and J dropped 4 bases, with 14 bases sitting between them. The CDR3 runs 15 residues. CDR3 residues: CASSLVTSGRYEQYF. CDR3 sequence (DNA): TGTGCCAGCAGCTTGGTCACCTCCGGTAGGTACGAGCAGTACTTC. The full variable domain, its missing parts supplied by reference TRBV5-5 and TRBJ2-7, is DAGVTQSPTHLIKTRGQQVTLRCSPISGHKSVSWYQQVLGQGPQFIFQYYEKEERGRGNFPDRFSARQFPNYSSELNVNALLLGDSALYLCASSLVTSGRYEQYFGPGTRLTVT.